Here is one TCR beta chain with its context. Its specificity is not known. Lesional scalp tissue (obtained by punch biopsy) and peripheral blood were collected from alopecia areata patients. This record belongs to a study of CD8+ T cells in alopecia areata. In the study overall: Each of the treated patients was given oral tofacitinib, 5 to 10 mg twice daily, for moderate-to-severe alopecia areata.

Isolated RNA was reverse transcribed into cDNA used as the sequencing template. Some clones are missing from TCRdb's copy, which holds only in-frame ones; the method was immunoSEQ multiplex PCR. The data show some 130,000 clones, around three fifths seen once. The germline CDR1 and CDR2 sequences are LGHNA and YSLEER. With V trimmed by 3 bases and J by 5 bases, 9 bases remained unmatched. The CDR3 has 15 residues. The study, taken as a whole, reports: Patients shared TCRs less clearly than mice did, possibly owing to HLA.

The receptor's source is a human donor with alopecia areata. The specimen comprised CD4+ T cells sorted from blood, sampled at week 0. The rearrangement uses TRBV4-3 and TRBJ1-2; 7 bases match TRBD1. CDR3 coding DNA: TGCGCCAGCAGCCATTCGCTAACAGGGGCTTATGGCTACACCTTC. This encodes CASSHSLTGAYGYTF.